Detailed here is one TCR beta chain. Its antigen remains unknown. The germline gives CDR1 DFQATT, CDR2 SNEGSKA (reference sequence). This CDR3 has 11 residues. The germline V and J ends were trimmed by 6 bases and 3 bases, with 9 bases remaining between them. These data are taken from a study of response to subunit inactivated influenza vaccine. General study findings and limits: Authors suggested each seasonal flu vaccination may recruit only limited numbers of new T cells.

TCRdb re-called the RT-PCR reads through MiXCR, storing one row per CDR3 protein. Found here are about 310,000 distinct CDR3 sequences, less than 25% of them singletons; the top ten hold roughly 10%. The sequence derives from a man in his fifties or sixties who received an inactivated influenza vaccine. V and J are TRBV20-1 and TRBJ2-7, with D maybe TRBD2 (6 bases). The sequenced sample was PBMCs from blood, obtained less than 22 months after vaccination. DNA for the CDR3: TGCAGTGCCCGGGAGCTCTACGAGCAGTACTTC. Translated, it gives CSARELYEQYF.